This TCR beta chain is from a study of T cells in localized non-small cell lung cancer. Germline trimming cut 5 bases from V and 2 bases from J; bases unmatched to any gene: 10. Germline CDR1 is MDHEN and CDR2 is SYDVKM. This CDR3 is built from 16 residues. The table came from immunoSEQ multiplex PCR; TCRdb's copy has only in-frame clones and leaves some out. The sample has around 15,000 clones; 85% to 90% are singletons. This specimen was peripheral blood mononuclear cells, taken before any cancer treatment. The J gene is TRBJ2-5, the V gene TRBV28; 8 bases align to TRBD2. The origin of this receptor is a woman aged 35 to 75 with stage III lung adenocarcinoma. CDR3 in amino acids: CASSRQRGPLQETQYF. The CDR3 DNA sequence: TGTGCCAGCAGTCGGCAGCGGGGGCCCCTGCAAGAGACCCAGTACTTC.